The T cell receptor beta chain described here comes from a study of shared clonotypes between healthy human individuals. Study-wide findings and caveats: With few donors, the genetic and exposure-history diversity represented was limited.

Libraries were prepared by immunoSEQ multiplex PCR; TCRdb keeps only in-frame clonotypes and omits some of them. The sample has some 2.1 million clones; over 85% are singletons. Of note for this clone: The antigen remains undetermined.

The receptor comes from a man younger than 30 in good health. What was sequenced was naive CD4+ T cells sorted from blood. The subset was: CD45RA+ positively selected.

The CDR3 DNA sequence: TGTGCCAGCAGCTTAGAAGTAGGGGGGACGCAGTATTTT. Encoded protein: CASSLEVGGTQYF. This chain links TRBV11-3 with TRBJ2-3, with D perhaps TRBD1 or TRBD2 (6 bases each). There are 13 residues in the CDR3. Germline CDR1 reads SGHNT; CDR2 reads YENEEA. V gave up 0 bases and J gave up 9 bases, with 10 bases separating them.